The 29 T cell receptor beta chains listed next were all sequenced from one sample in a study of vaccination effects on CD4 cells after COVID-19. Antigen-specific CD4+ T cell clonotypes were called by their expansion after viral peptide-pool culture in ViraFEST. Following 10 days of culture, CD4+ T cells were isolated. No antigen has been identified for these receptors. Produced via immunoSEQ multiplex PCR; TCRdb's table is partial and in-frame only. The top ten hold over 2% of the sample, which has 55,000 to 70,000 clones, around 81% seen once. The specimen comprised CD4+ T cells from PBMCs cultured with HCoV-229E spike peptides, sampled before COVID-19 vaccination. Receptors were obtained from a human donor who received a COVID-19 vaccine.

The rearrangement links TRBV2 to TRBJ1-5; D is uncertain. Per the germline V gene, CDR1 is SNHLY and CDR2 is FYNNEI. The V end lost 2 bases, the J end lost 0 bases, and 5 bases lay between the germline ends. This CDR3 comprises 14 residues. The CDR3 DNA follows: TGTGCCAGCAGTGAAATGGTTAGCAATCAGCCCCAGCATTTT. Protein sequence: CASSEMVSNQPQHF.

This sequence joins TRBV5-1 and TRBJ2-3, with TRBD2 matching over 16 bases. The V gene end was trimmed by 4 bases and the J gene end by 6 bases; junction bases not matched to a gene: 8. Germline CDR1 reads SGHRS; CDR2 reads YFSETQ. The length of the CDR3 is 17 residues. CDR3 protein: CASSPGTSGGVRDTQYF. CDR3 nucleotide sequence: TGCGCCAGCAGCCCGGGGACTAGCGGGGGGGTCCGTGATACGCAGTATTTT.

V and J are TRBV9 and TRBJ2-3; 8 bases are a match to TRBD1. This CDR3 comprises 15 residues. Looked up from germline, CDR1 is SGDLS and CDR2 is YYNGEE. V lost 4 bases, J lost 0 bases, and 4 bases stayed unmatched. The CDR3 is CASSFGQGSTDTQYF. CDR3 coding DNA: TGTGCCAGCAGCTTCGGACAGGGTAGCACAGATACGCAGTATTTT.

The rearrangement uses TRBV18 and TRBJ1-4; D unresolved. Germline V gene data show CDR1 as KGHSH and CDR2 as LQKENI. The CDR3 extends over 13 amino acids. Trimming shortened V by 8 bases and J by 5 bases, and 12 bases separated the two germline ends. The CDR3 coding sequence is TGTGCCAGCGTGGGTAATAGGAATGAAAAACTGTTTTTT. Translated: CASVGNRNEKLFF.

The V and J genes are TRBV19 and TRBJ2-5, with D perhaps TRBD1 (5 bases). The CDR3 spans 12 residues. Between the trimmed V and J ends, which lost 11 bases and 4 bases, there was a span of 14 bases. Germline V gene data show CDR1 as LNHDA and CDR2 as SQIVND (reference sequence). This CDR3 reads CAVQGHRETQYF. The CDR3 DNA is TGTGCCGTCCAGGGCCATAGAGAGACCCAGTACTTC.

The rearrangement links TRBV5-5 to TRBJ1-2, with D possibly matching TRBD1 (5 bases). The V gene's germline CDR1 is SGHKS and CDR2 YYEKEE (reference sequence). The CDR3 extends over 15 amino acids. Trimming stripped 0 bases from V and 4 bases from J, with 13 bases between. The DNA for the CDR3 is TGTGCCAGCAGCTTGGCAGGCCAGGGTTCCTATGGCTACACCTTC. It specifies CASSLAGQGSYGYTF.

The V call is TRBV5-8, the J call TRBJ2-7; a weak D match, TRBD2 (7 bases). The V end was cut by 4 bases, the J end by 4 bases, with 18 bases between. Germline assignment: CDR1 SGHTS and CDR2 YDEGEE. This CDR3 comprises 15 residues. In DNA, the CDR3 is TGTGCCAGCAGCCCTAAAGCGGGACAAAGATACGAGCAGTACGTC. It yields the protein CASSPKAGQRYEQYV.

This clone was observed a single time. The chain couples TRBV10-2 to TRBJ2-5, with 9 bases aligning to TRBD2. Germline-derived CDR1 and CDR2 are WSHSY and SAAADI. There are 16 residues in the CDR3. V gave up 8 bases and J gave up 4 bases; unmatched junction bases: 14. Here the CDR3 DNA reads TGCGCCAGCGGATTGCGGGGGGGCGCTAAAGTAGAGACCCAGTACTTC. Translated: CASGLRGGAKVETQYF.

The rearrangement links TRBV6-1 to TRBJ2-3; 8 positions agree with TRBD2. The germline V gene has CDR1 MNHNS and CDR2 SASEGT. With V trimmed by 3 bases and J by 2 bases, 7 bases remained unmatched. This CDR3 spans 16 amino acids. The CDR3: CASSDATGGYTDTQYF. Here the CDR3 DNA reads TGTGCCAGCAGTGATGCAACGGGGGGGTACACAGATACGCAGTATTTT.

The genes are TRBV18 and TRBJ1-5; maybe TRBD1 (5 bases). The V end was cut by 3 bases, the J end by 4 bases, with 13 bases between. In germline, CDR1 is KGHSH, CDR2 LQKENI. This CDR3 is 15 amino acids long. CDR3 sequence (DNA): TGTGCCAGCTCACCCTCCGGGACTGAGAATCAGCCCCAGCATTTT. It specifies CASSPSGTENQPQHF.

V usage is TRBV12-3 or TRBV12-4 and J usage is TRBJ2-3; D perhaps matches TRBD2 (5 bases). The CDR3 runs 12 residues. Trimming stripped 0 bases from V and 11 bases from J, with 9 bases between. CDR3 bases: TGTGCCAGCAGTTTAGCGCTAGCCAGGCAGTATTTT. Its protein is CASSLALARQYF.

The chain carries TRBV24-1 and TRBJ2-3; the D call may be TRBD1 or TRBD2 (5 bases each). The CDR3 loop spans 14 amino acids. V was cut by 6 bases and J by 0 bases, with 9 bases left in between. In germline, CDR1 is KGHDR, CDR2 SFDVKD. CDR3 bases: TGTGCCACCAGTCCAGGGAGAAGCACAGATACGCAGTATTTT. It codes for CATSPGRSTDTQYF.

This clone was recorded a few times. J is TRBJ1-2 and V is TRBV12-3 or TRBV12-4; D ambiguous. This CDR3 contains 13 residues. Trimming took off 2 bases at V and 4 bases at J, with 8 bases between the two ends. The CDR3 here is CASSLFGGYGYTF. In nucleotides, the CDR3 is TGTGCCAGCAGTTTATTCGGAGGCTATGGCTACACCTTC.

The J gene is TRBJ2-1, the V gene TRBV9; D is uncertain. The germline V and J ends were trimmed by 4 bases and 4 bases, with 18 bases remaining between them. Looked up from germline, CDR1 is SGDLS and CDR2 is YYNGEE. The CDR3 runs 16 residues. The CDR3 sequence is CASSPRLQALYNEQFF. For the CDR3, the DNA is TGTGCCAGCAGCCCCAGACTCCAGGCCTTATACAATGAGCAGTTCTTC. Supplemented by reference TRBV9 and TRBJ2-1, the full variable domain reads DSGVTQTPKHLITATGQRVTLRCSPRSGDLSVYWYQQSLDQGLQFLIQYYNGEERAKGNILERFSAQQFPDLHSELNLSSLELGDSALYFCASSPRLQALYNEQFFGPGTRLTVL.

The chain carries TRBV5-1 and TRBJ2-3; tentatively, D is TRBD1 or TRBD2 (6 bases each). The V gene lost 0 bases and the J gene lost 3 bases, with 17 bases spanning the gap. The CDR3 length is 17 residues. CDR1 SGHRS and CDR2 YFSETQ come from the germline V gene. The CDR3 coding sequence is TGCGCCAGCAGCTTGGGGCCGGACCCGGGGGCTACAGATACGCAGTATTTT. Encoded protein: CASSLGPDPGATDTQYF.

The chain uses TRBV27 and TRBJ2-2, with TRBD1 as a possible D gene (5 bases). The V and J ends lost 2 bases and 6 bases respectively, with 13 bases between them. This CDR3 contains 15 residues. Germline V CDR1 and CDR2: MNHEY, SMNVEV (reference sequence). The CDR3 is CASSLLVGHAGELFF. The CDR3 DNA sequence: TGTGCCAGCAGTTTACTTGTGGGGCACGCCGGGGAGCTGTTTTTT.

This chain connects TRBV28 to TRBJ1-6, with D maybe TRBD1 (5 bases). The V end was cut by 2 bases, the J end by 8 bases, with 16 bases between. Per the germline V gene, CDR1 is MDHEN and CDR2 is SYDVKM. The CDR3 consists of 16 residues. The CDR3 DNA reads TGTGCCAGCAGTTTAGGGGCAGGGCGATTTGATTCACCCCTCCACTTT. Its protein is CASSLGAGRFDSPLHF.

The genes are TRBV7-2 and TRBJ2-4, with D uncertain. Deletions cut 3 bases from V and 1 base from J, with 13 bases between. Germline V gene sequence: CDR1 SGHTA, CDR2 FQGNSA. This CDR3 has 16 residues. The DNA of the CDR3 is TGTGCCAGCAGCTTGGGTCCTCATGAGGCCAAAAACATTCAGTACTTC. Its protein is CASSLGPHEAKNIQYF.

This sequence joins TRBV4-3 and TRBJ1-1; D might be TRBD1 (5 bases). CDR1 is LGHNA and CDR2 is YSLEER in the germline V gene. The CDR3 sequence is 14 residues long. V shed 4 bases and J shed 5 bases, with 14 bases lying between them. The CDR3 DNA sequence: TGCGCCAGCAGCCTCCGGGACGGAAGAACTGAAGCTTTCTTT. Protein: CASSLRDGRTEAFF.

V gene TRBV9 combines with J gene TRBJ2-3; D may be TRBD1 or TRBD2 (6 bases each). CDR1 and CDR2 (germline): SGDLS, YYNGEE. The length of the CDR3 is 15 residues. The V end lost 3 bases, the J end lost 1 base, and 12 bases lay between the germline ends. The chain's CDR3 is CASSARGPGTDTQYF. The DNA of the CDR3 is TGTGCCAGCAGCGCCCGGGGGCCGGGCACAGATACGCAGTATTTT.

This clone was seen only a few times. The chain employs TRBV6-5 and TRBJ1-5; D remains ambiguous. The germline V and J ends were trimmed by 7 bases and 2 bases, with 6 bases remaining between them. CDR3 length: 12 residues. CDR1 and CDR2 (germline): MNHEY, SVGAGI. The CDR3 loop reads CASNYGNQPQHF. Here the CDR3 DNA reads TGTGCCAGCAACTACGGCAATCAGCCCCAGCATTTT.

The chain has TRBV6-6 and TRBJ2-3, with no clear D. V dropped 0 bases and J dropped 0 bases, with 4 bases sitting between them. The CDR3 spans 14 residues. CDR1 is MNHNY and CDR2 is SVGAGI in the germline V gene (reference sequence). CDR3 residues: CASSYSSSTDTQYF. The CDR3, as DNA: TGTGCCAGCAGTTACTCGAGCAGCACAGATACGCAGTATTTT.

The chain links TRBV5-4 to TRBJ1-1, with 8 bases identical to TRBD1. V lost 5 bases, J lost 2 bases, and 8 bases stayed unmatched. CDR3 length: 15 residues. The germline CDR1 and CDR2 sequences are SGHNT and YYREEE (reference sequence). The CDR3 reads CASRQDRGRNTEAFF. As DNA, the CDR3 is TGTGCCAGCAGACAAGACAGGGGACGAAACACTGAAGCTTTCTTT.

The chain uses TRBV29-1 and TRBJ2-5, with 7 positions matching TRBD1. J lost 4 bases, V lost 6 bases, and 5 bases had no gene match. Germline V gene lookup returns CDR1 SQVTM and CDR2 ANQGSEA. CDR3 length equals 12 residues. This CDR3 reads CSVGTAAETQYF. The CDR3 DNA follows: TGCAGCGTCGGGACAGCGGCAGAGACCCAGTACTTC.

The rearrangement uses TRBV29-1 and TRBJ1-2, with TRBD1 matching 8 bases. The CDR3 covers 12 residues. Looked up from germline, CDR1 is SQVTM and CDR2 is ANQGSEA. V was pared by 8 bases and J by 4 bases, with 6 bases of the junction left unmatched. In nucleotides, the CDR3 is TGCAGCTTCCGACAGGGGACCTATGGCTACACCTTC. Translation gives CSFRQGTYGYTF.

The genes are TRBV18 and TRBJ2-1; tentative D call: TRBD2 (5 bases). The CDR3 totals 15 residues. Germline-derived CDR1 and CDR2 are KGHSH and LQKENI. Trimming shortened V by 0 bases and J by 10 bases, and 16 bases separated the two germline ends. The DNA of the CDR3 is TGTGCCAGCTCACCACCCGCCCAGCAACTAGGAGAGCAGTTCTTC. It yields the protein CASSPPAQQLGEQFF. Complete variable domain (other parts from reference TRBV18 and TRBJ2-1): NAGVMQNPRHLVRRRGQEARLRCSPMKGHSHVYWYRQLPEEGLKFMVYLQKENIIDESGMPKERFSAEFPKEGPSILRIQQVVRGDSAAYFCASSPPAQQLGEQFFGPGTRLTVL.

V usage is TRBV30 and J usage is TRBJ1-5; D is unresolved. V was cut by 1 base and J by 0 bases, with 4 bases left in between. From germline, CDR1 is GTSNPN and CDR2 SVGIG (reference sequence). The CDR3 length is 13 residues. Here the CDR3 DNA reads TGTGCCTGGAGTGCCGATAGCAATCAGCCCCAGCATTTT. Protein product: CAWSADSNQPQHF.

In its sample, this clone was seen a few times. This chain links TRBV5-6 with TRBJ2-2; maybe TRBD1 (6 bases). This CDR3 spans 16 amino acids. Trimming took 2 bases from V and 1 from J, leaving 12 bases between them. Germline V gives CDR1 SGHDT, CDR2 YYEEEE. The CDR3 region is CASSFHRQVNTGELFF. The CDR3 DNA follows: TGTGCCAGCAGCTTCCACCGACAGGTGAACACCGGGGAGCTGTTTTTT.

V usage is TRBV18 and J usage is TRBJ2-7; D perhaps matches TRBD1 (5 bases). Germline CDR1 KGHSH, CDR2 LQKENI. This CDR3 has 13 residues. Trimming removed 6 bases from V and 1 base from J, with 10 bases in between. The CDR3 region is CASSLDRSYEQYV. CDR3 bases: TGTGCCAGCTCCCTAGACAGATCCTACGAGCAGTACGTC.